The 16 T cell receptor beta chains in this list originate from one sample, sequenced in a study of quantifying T cell responses using KT2 cells. Study-wide context: cDNA was made from DNase-treated RNA using alpha and beta constant primers.

An oligo carrying a UMI was ligated to the cDNA 3' end. First-round PCR used about 4 cycles and beta primers RC1.1 and RC1.2 covering TRBC1 and TRBC2. TCRdb reprocessed the UMI-ligation and nested PCR reads with MiXCR, giving one entry per CDR3 protein. Among around 50,000 distinct CDR3 sequences listed, 11% were seen once. The sample comprised PBMCs spiked with cells of the T cell clone KT2. The receptors stem from a human donor.

This clonotype was detected only a few times. V is TRBV5-5 and J is TRBJ2-6; TRBD1 matches 8 bases. Germline assignment: CDR1 SGHKS and CDR2 YYEKEE (reference sequence). V gave up 1 base and J gave up 0 bases; unmatched junction bases: 3. CDR3 length: 17 residues. CDR3 loop: CASSLQGAPSGANVLTF. The CDR3, as DNA: TGTGCCAGCAGCTTGCAGGGGGCGCCCTCTGGGGCCAACGTCCTGACTTTC.

J is TRBJ1-1 and V is TRBV21-1; the table's D gene call, TRBD1, was not cross checked with the DNA. TRBV21-1 is marked as a pseudogene. This CDR3 comprises 14 residues. This CDR3 is CASSNCPGDTEAFF. The CDR3 bases are TGTGCCAGCAGCAATTGCCCAGGGGACACTGAAGCTTTCTTT.

This clonotype has a count of ten or more. The rearrangement uses TRBV29-1 and TRBJ1-1; D uncertain. From germline, CDR1 is SQVTM and CDR2 ANQGSEA. V shed 4 bases and J shed 1 base, with 10 bases lying between them. The CDR3 has 13 residues. The CDR3 sequence: CSVVGSRNTEAFF. CDR3 in DNA: TGCAGCGTTGTGGGCAGCCGGAACACTGAAGCTTTCTTT. Combining the CDR3 with reference TRBV29-1 and TRBJ1-1 gives the whole variable domain SAVISQKPSRDICQRGTSLTIQCQVDSQVTMMFWYRQQPGQSLTLIATANQGSEATYESGFVIDKFPISRPNLTFSTLTVSNMSPEDSSIYLCSVVGSRNTEAFFGQGTRLTVV.

This clonotype was observed a handful of times. The CDR3, as DNA: TGTGCCAGTAGTCGTCCTGACAGCAATCAGCCCCAGCATTTT. Amino acid sequence: CASSRPDSNQPQHF. The J gene is TRBJ1-5, the V gene TRBV19; D is unclear. V lost 5 bases and J lost 1, with 9 bases in between. This CDR3 has 14 residues. The germline gives CDR1 LNHDA, CDR2 SQIVND (reference sequence).

This clonotype is classed as medium-sized. The chain recombines TRBV6-2 or TRBV6-3 with TRBJ2-3; the match to TRBD2 covers 10 bases. Germline V gene lookup returns CDR1 MNHEY and CDR2 SVGEGT. CDR3 length: 14 residues. V lost 2 bases and J lost 4; bases outside the gene matches: 0. CDR3: CASSYGTSADTQYF. CDR3 in DNA: TGTGCCAGCAGTTACGGGACTAGCGCAGATACGCAGTATTTT.

V usage is TRBV2 and J usage is TRBJ2-1; D perhaps matches TRBD1 (7 bases). CDR3 length equals 14 residues. V was pared by 7 bases and J by 8 bases, with 18 bases between. Germline loops: CDR1 SNHLY, CDR2 FYNNEI. The CDR3 DNA sequence: TGTGCCAGCAAGGAGGGGTTAGACAGGGATGAGCAGTTCTTC. Its translation: CASKEGLDRDEQFF.

The chain combines TRBV6-4 with TRBJ1-6, with unresolved D. Germline V lookup: CDR1 MRHNA, CDR2 SNTAGT. The CDR3 extends over 13 amino acids. The V end lost 3 bases, the J end lost 10 bases, and 10 bases lay between the germline ends. CDR3 region: CASSEFAGSPLHF. DNA for the CDR3: TGTGCCAGCAGTGAGTTCGCTGGATCACCCCTCCACTTT.

The V call is TRBV20-1, the J call TRBJ2-7, with 9 bases aligning to TRBD2. The CDR3 runs to 11 residues. Trimming at V came to 6 bases and at J to 7 bases, leaving 4 bases not matched to a gene. CDR1 and CDR2 from the germline V gene are DFQATT and SNEGSKA (reference sequence). The CDR3, as DNA: TGCAGTGCCGGACTAGCGTGGGAGCAGTACTTC. Its translation is CSAGLAWEQYF.

This clonotype was seen more than once but under ten times. The chain recombines TRBV4-3 with TRBJ2-6; D assignment may be TRBD1 or TRBD2 (6 bases each). The germline V and J ends were trimmed by 0 bases and 1 base, with 10 bases remaining between them. The CDR3 is 17 residues long. CDR1 is LGHNA, CDR2 YSLEER, per germline. The CDR3 sequence: CASSQDGGGSGANVLTF. CDR3 sequence (DNA): TGCGCCAGCAGCCAAGACGGAGGGGGATCTGGGGCCAACGTCCTGACTTTC.

This clonotype was detected only a few times. The gene calls are TRBV6-2 or TRBV6-3 and TRBJ2-1, with 8 bases that match TRBD1. Germline CDR1 and CDR2: MNHEY and SVGEGT. V trimming: 2 bases; J trimming: 7 bases; junction bases outside the gene matches: 10. The CDR3 length is 16 residues. The CDR3 bases are TGTGCCAGCAGTTACGAGGAGCGACAGGGGAAGAATGAGCAGTTCTTC. Its protein is CASSYEERQGKNEQFF.

In its sample, this clonotype was seen many times. The rearrangement joins TRBV6-2 or TRBV6-3 to TRBJ2-1, with D possibly matching TRBD2 (5 bases). The CDR3 is 18 residues long. V shed 4 bases and J shed 3 bases, with 22 bases lying between them. Germline CDR1 reads MNHEY; CDR2 reads SVGEGT. The CDR3 reads CASSFLKKTRPHYNEQFF. CDR3 nucleotide sequence: TGTGCCAGCAGTTTCCTAAAAAAAACTAGGCCTCACTACAATGAGCAGTTCTTC.

This clonotype appeared a few times. The gene calls are TRBV29-1 and TRBJ2-3, with 11 positions matching TRBD1. CDR1 is SQVTM and CDR2 is ANQGSEA in the germline V gene. CDR3 length: 13 residues. V lost 6 bases and J lost 3; bases outside the gene matches: 2. DNA for the CDR3: TGCAGCGTGGGACAGGGGGTTACAGATACGCAGTATTTT. As protein: CSVGQGVTDTQYF.

This clonotype was counted between two and nine times. The gene calls are TRBV10-3 and TRBJ2-1; D is perhaps TRBD2 (5 bases). Germline CDR1 is ENHRY and CDR2 is SYGVKD. CDR3 length: 14 amino acids. V was pared by 8 bases and J by 7 bases, with 18 bases between. CDR3 loop: CAIAVNSDINEQFF. In nucleotides, the CDR3 is TGTGCCATCGCCGTTAATAGCGACATAAATGAGCAGTTCTTC.

This sequence joins TRBV15 and TRBJ2-5; 8 positions match TRBD2. From germline, CDR1 is LNHNV and CDR2 YYDKDF (reference sequence). CDR3 size: 15 residues. The junction had 3 bases not matched to a gene; V was cut back by 3 bases and J by 0 bases. For the CDR3, the DNA is TGTGCCACCAGCAGGACTAGCGCCGACCAAGAGACCCAGTACTTC. Translating gives CATSRTSADQETQYF. The variable domain in full, with the rest retrieved from reference TRBV15 and TRBJ2-5, is DAMVIQNPRYQVTQFGKPVTLSCSQTLNHNVMYWYQQKSSQAPKLLFHYYDKDFNNEADTPDNFQSRRPNTSFCFLDIRSPGLGDTAMYLCATSRTSADQETQYFGPGTRLLVL.

This clonotype was counted between two and nine times. V gene TRBV2 combines with J gene TRBJ1-3; D gene unclear. The V end lost 5 bases, the J end lost 2 bases, and 13 bases lay between the germline ends. This CDR3 is built from 15 residues. Germline lookup yields CDR1 SNHLY and CDR2 FYNNEI. The DNA for the CDR3 is TGTGCCAGCAGTCTCGCCGTGGGAGCTGGAAACACCATATATTTT. It encodes CASSLAVGAGNTIYF.

This clonotype has just one count. This chain connects TRBV6-6 to TRBJ1-1, with 10 bases lining up with TRBD1. This CDR3 comprises 14 residues. Per germline, CDR1 MNHNY and CDR2 SVGAGI (reference sequence). V trimming: 6 bases; J trimming: 5 bases; junction bases outside the gene matches: 6. The CDR3 bases are TGTGCCAGCAGGAGGGACAGGGGAGGAACTGAAGCTTTCTTT. Translation: CASRRDRGGTEAFF.